A selection of T cell receptor beta chains follows, all from one sample in a study of T cell repertoires in cytomegalovirus infection. Using its own MiXCR run on the reads, TCRdb lists one record per CDR3 protein. The sample holds 300,000 or so distinct CDR3 sequences, about a tenth seen once. Specimen: PBMCs. All receptors derive from a human donor in good health (CMV status not recorded). Some clones in this sample may be carry-over from other donors' samples. The CDR3 runs from the conserved cysteine through the conserved F or W. The order of the fields is CDR3 length, D gene, V gene, J gene, clone size, CDR3 protein, CDR3 DNA. D genes are given only for firm matches. Not every row has a clone size; where given, it reads once, few, many or a size class.

>17|TRBD2|TRBV20-1|TRBJ2-7|.
CSARDHRRGVHSYEQYF
TGCAGTGCTAGAGATCATAGGCGGGGGGTTCACTCCTACGAGCAGTACTTC
>15|.|TRBV5-1|TRBJ1-3|many
CASSRDGASGNTIYF
TGCGCCAGCAGCCGGGACGGAGCCTCTGGAAACACCATATATTTT
>16|TRBD1|TRBV9|TRBJ1-1|many
CASSVGTQGAYTEAFF
TGTGCCAGCAGCGTAGGGACCCAGGGGGCATACACTGAAGCTTTCTTT
>15|.|TRBV12-3/TRBV12-4|TRBJ1-6|many
CASTLRELKGSPLHF
TGTGCCAGCACCCTCCGGGAACTTAAAGGTTCACCCCTCCACTTT
>16|.|TRBV20-1|TRBJ2-4|.
CSARERRVLAINIQYF
TGCAGTGCTAGAGAGAGGAGGGTACTAGCCATAAACATTCAGTACTTC
>13|TRBD1|TRBV20-1|TRBJ2-5|many
CSAPGTVQETQYF
TGCAGTGCACCCGGGACAGTCCAAGAGACCCAGTACTTC
>14|.|TRBV28|TRBJ1-5|many
CASRPTTSNQPQHF
TGTGCCAGCAGGCCTACGACTAGCAATCAGCCCCAGCATTTT
>13|.|TRBV7-8|TRBJ1-1|many
CASSLWSGREAFF
TGTGCCAGCAGCTTATGGTCGGGGAGGGAAGCTTTCTTT
>15|TRBD1|TRBV7-2|TRBJ1-1|few
CASSLRQGWGTEAFF
TGTGCCAGCAGCTTGAGACAGGGTTGGGGGACTGAAGCTTTCTTT
>17|TRBD2|TRBV7-2|TRBJ2-1|many
CASSPNARSSGRSEQFF
TGTGCCAGCAGCCCCAACGCCCGGTCTAGCGGAAGGAGTGAGCAGTTCTTC
>12|.|TRBV7-2|TRBJ1-1|many
CASSFPSTEAFF
TGTGCCAGCAGCTTCCCTAGCACTGAAGCTTTCTTT
>13|.|TRBV7-2|TRBJ1-1|many
CASSLGGGLEAFF
TGTGCCAGCAGCCTTGGAGGGGGGCTAGAAGCTTTCTTT
>13|.|TRBV29-1|TRBJ1-2|few
CSVASRSSGSYTF
TGCAGCGTCGCGAGCCGGTCTTCGGGCTCCTACACCTTC
>13|.|TRBV12-3/TRBV12-4|TRBJ2-2|.
CASSLEWTGELFF
TGTGCCAGCAGTTTAGAATGGACCGGGGAGCTGTTTTTT